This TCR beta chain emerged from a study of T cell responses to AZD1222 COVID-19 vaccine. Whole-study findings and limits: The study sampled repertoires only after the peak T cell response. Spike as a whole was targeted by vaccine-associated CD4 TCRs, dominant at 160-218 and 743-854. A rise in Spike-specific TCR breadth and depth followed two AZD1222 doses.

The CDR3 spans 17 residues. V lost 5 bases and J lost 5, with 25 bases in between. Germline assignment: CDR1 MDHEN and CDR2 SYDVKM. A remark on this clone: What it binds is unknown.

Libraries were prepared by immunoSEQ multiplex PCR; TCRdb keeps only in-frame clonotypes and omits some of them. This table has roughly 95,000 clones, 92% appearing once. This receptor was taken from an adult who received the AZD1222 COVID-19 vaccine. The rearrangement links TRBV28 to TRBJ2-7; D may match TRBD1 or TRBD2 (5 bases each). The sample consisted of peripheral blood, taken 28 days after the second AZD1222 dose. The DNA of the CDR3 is TGTGCCAGCAGTCGAGGGTCACAGGAACCCTATCCCCACGAGCAGTACTTC. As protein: CASSRGSQEPYPHEQYF.